One sample yielded the 7 T cell receptor beta chains listed below, sequenced in a study of blood T cell repertoires in COVID-19. The protocol was immunoSEQ multiplex PCR, while the TCRdb copy is restricted to in-frame clones and leaves out a portion. The profile covers roughly 290,000 clones, with around 88% appearing a single time and approximately 0.84% taken by the ten largest. Material for sequencing was peripheral blood. Every receptor here comes from a young man with acute or convalescent COVID-19.

This chain joins TRBV29-1 and TRBJ2-1; 12 bases match TRBD2. The J segment lost 5 bases and the V segment lost 7 bases, leaving 3 bases of the junction unmatched. Germline V gene data show CDR1 as SQVTM and CDR2 as ANQGSEA. The CDR3 length is 13 residues. The DNA of the CDR3 is TGCAGCGCCGGACTAGCGGGAAACAATGAGCAGTTCTTC. Residues: CSAGLAGNNEQFF.

A remark on this clone: Additional DNA sequences in this sample encode the identical CDR3. The gene calls are TRBV11-3 and TRBJ1-1; no clear D gene. Trimming shortened V by 1 base and J by 4 bases, and 7 bases separated the two germline ends. Per germline, CDR1 SGHNT and CDR2 YENEEA. The CDR3 runs 13 residues. CDR3 sequence reads: CASSLARGTEAFF. In DNA, the CDR3 is TGTGCCAGCAGCTTAGCCCGGGGCACTGAAGCTTTCTTT.

This clone was seen a single time. This chain uses TRBV28 with TRBJ1-3, with TRBD1 as a possible D gene (5 bases). The germline V gene encodes CDR1 MDHEN and CDR2 SYDVKM. V lost 7 bases and J lost 4, with 14 bases in between. This CDR3 region has 14 residues. CDR3 residues: CASISGGLGNTIYF. Written as DNA, the CDR3 is TGTGCCAGCATCTCGGGGGGTTTGGGAAACACCATATATTTT.

The chain uses TRBV24-1 and TRBJ2-1; 8 bases match TRBD1. J was trimmed by 8 bases and V by 3 bases; bases with no gene match: 8. The CDR3 is made up of 15 amino acids. Germline CDR1 and CDR2: KGHDR and SFDVKD. The CDR3 DNA sequence: TGTGCCACCAGTGATGCTTCCAGGGGGCAGGATGAGCAGTTCTTC. Translation gives CATSDASRGQDEQFF.

The chain joins TRBV27 to TRBJ2-7, with D perhaps matching TRBD1 (5 bases). Germline CDR1 reads MNHEY; CDR2 reads SMNVEV (reference sequence). The CDR3 length is 10 residues. V was shortened by 9 bases and J by 6 bases, with 9 bases between the two germline ends. The CDR3 spells CARDSSEQYF. CDR3 sequence (DNA): TGTGCCAGAGACAGCTCCGAGCAGTACTTC.

V gene TRBV27 combines with J gene TRBJ1-6; D is unclear. V lost 1 base to trimming and J lost 6 bases, with 16 bases between them. This CDR3 has 17 amino acids. Looked up from germline, CDR1 is MNHEY and CDR2 is SMNVEV (reference sequence). DNA for the CDR3: TGTGCCAGCAGTTTATTGGCCAGGAGGGTTGGTAATTCACCCCTCCACTTT. Protein: CASSLLARRVGNSPLHF.

The chain joins TRBV19 to TRBJ1-1; D unclear. This CDR3 has 14 amino acids. V lost 10 bases, J lost 3 bases, and 18 bases lay in between. Germline V CDR1 and CDR2: LNHDA, SQIVND (reference sequence). This CDR3 is CATLVGDLDTEAFF. The CDR3 DNA reads TGTGCCACCTTAGTCGGAGATTTGGACACTGAAGCTTTCTTT.